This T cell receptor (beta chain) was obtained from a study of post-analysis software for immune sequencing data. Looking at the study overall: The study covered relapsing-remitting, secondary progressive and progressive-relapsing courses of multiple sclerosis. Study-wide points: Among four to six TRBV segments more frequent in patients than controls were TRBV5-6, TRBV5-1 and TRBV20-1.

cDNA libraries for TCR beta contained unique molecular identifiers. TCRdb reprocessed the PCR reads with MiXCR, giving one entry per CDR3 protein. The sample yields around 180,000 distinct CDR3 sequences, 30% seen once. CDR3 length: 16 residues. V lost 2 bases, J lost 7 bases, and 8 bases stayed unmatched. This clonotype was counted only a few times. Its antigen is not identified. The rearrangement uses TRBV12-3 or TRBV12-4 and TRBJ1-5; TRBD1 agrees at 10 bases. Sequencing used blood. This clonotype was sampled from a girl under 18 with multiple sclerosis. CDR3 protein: CASSLLGQGSTQPQHF. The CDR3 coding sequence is TGTGCCAGCAGTTTATTGGGACAGGGGTCGACGCAGCCCCAGCATTTT.